This is a list of T cell receptor beta chains from one sample in a study of blood T cell repertoires in COVID-19. Assay: immunoSEQ multiplex PCR; the TCRdb copy retains only in-frame clones and omits some. Here the sample spans 60,000 or so clones, around 74% being singletons. The sample was peripheral blood. Receptors were obtained from a woman older than 75 with acute or convalescent COVID-19. The conserved cysteine and the conserved F or W are not part of the CDR3 here.

cdr3_aa v_call
ASSVAHQETQY TRBV9
ATSRDRGRGYEQY TRBV15
ASRLIAGGYNEQF TRBV19
ASREGGAQETQY TRBV6-6
ALTTGFYNEQF TRBV7-9
ASSSLGSPADTGELF TRBV7-2
ASSLDFHNEQF TRBV13
ASSLAAGRGNEQF TRBV5-1
ASSLSGSNEQF TRBV12-3/TRBV12-4
ASSLGEGLAYEQY TRBV7-6
ASSQPTYNEQF TRBV11-3
ASSYGRELNGYT TRBV6-5
AGSSGTRGYEQY TRBV28
ASSLGRNYGYT TRBV28
ASSARLVGGTDTQY TRBV19
ASSPIAGVGETQY TRBV7-2
ASSRVPGDQETQY TRBV3-1/TRBV3-2
ASSVAAGDTDTQY TRBV2
ATSRDGTSGRRGTQY TRBV15
AISETGVNTEAF TRBV10-3
ASLFTTGGNTEAF TRBV18
ATSRSTSGFEQF TRBV15
ASSLTSGIGNEQF TRBV5-1
ASSLSGRSTGELF TRBV27
ASSLGGNTEAF TRBV5-1
ASTYVGQDWETQY TRBV9
ASKQGYGYT TRBV7-2
ASSIGTLQETQY TRBV16
ASSPRDRPTQGVIQY TRBV7-9
ATRRLGGGNTGELF TRBV7-2
ASSEKQPYEQY TRBV6-1
ASSLGRSDRVKSYEQY TRBV7-8
ASSANRGSFDYGYT TRBV5-8
AIKQGNNNQPQH TRBV10-3
ASSLSTGVNQPQH TRBV5-1
ASSLLGQGYTANTGELF TRBV5-1
ASSRSTGGETQY TRBV11-2
ASRVKSGAEYEQY TRBV5-4
ASSEGQAGTDTQY TRBV28
ASSLGGRGRRTEAF TRBV7-8
ASSSYGQGDEKLF TRBV7-2
SVTTGSNYGYT TRBV29-1
ASSLGRISGTQETQY TRBV11-3
ASSKAGSNTIY TRBV27
ASSQAVGTGSIYEQY TRBV4-3
ASSADRVPGANVLT TRBV2
ASSQDPQNLGNTEAF TRBV4-3